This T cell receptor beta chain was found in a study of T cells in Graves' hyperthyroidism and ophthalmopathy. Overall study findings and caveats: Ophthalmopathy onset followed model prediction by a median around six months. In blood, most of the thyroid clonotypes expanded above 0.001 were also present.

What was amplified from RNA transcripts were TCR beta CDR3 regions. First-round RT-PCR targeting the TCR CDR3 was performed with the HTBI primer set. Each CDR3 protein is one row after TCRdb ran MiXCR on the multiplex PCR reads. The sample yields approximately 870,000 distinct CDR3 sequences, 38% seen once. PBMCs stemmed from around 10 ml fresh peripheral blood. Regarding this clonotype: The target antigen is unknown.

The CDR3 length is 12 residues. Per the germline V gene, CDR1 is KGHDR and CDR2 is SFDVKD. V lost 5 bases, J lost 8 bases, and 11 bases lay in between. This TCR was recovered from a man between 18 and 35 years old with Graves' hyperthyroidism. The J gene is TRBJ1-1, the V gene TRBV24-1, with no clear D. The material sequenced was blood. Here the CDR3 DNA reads TGTGCCACCAGTGGCCTTCAGAGCGAAGCTTTCTTT. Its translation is CATSGLQSEAFF.